This T cell receptor beta chain was recorded in a study of OX40 agonist ivuxolimab in advanced cancers. As for the study in general: Patients with prior anti-PD-1, anti-PD-L1 or anti-CTLA-4 therapy were eligible; less than 50% had some.

Germline V lookup: CDR1 MDHEN, CDR2 SYDVKM. CDR3 length: 14 amino acids. V trimming: 5 bases; J trimming: 4 bases; junction bases outside the gene matches: 5. The assay was immunoSEQ multiplex PCR, and TCRdb's table has in-frame clones only and misses some. Found here are over 65,000 clones, 80% to 90% of them singletons; the top ten hold less than 2%. This receptor was identified in an adult with an advanced solid tumor such as melanoma, head and neck, liver or kidney cancer. The source material was CD4+ or CD8+ T cells sorted from blood, sampled in a trial of the OX40 agonist ivuxolimab. The genes are TRBV28 and TRBJ1-5; 7 bases agree with TRBD1. CDR3 residues: CASSQGGGNQPQHF. CDR3 DNA sequence: TGTGCCAGCAGTCAGGGGGGTGGTAATCAGCCCCAGCATTTT.